This T cell receptor (beta chain) comes out of a study of a mutant IDH1 vaccine in newly diagnosed glioma (dated by TCRdb to the early 2020s). Context from the whole study: Vaccination began 4-6 weeks after radiotherapy alone, or alongside temozolomide cycles in the chemotherapy-containing groups. The week-35 safety follow-up was designated visit V12, and the week-47 end of study was designated visit V13. For exploratory analyses, longitudinal TCRB deep sequencing was carried out in some 25 treated patients wherever samples were available. Before enrollment, patients had received standard therapy of radiotherapy alone, temozolomide alone, or radiochemotherapy with temozolomide; most received the combination. Of the approximately 33 patients who were treated, about 60% were male and approximately 38% were female, and the mean age was approximately 40 years. Six visits were used for peripheral blood collection: V03 (baseline), V05, V07, V10, V12 and V13. Here is what the overall study found, with its caveats: It was noted by the authors that analyses of patient blood samples could not be reproduced owing to sample limitations. Selection of PBMC samples for TCRB deep sequencing was based on availability. Changes in the top peripheral T cell clonotypes picked up by TCRB sequencing did not appear to be linked to pseudoprogression. Immune responses induced by the vaccine were seen in roughly 95% of patients across multiple MHC alleles.

Trimming removed 6 bases from V and 5 bases from J; the gene matches leave 5 bases unexplained. The germline V gene specifies MNHNS as CDR1 and SASEGT as CDR2. From the cysteine through the phenylalanine, the CDR3 covers 15 amino acids. Only the CDR3 DNA stays, 45 bases, in frame from base 1. What this sample's time point label stands for: week 35, safety follow-up. A 20-mer mutant IDH1 peptide at 300 micrograms in Montanide made up each vaccine dose, which was injected subcutaneously together with topical imiquimod. Patients were given eight vaccinations, in weeks 1, 3, 5, 7, 11, 15, 19 and 23, which matched visits V03 through V10. All donors had newly diagnosed IDH1-mutant astrocytomas of WHO grade 3 or 4 that showed loss of nuclear ATRX. The samples were drawn from NOA16, a multicentre, single-arm, open-label phase I trial in Germany that tested a mutant IDH1 peptide vaccine in humans for the first time. Genomic DNA for TCRB sequencing was extracted from EDTA blood using the DNeasy Blood and Tissue Kit.

About this clone itself: Its antigen is currently not known. No much larger clone exists at a distance of one base, and base qualities are not known.

The library was generated by the immunoSEQ multiplex PCR assay. The hsTCRB Kit was used according to the manufacturer's protocol to amplify rearranged TCR beta chain sequences. An Illumina MiSeq was used to sequence the TCRB libraries. The original methods were these. Demultiplexing, trimming and gene mapping were performed with the kit vendor's proprietary platform. TCRdb re-hosts the immuneACCESS table, in-frame sequences only. Its copies lack some clones; in the studies checked, an unresolved V gene accounts for under half of them, and the cause for the rest is not known. The V and J calls and the clone size are those of that table, but D and trimming were determined from the DNA. The sample has tens of thousands of clones on record, more than 85% of them singletons. Jointly, the top ten make up approximately 2% of the sample.

This receptor was obtained from a man between 25 and 39 years old with glioma. The rearranged chain carries TRBV6-1 and TRBJ2-5, with 14 bases matching TRBD2. Sequencing used PBMCs, obtained from a glioma patient whose treatment included an IDH1 peptide vaccine. The bases read TGTGCCAGCAGGACTAGCGGGGGGGCCGTGGAGACCCAGTACTTC. It is translated as CASRTSGGAVETQYF.